These T cell receptor beta chains were read from a single sample in a study of blood T cell repertoires in COVID-19. Using immunoSEQ multiplex PCR, the repertoire was profiled, and TCRdb retains in-frame clones only, with some absent. The sample gives under 300,000 clones, about 79% of which show up once; about 1.4% is in the top ten. Source material: peripheral blood. The receptors come from a woman aged 35 to 49 who had recovered from COVID-19. Each CDR3 is given with its conserved first and last residue. D genes are given only for firm matches. A row's size may be missing; if present it is once, few, many or a size class.

j_call clone_size v_call d_call cdr3_nt cdr3_aa
TRBJ2-3 many TRBV20-1 . TGCAGTGCTAGTTTCTTACTGATTGGTCTTTCGGATACGCAGTATTTT CSASFLLIGLSDTQYF
TRBJ2-3 . TRBV6-6 TRBD1 TGTGCCAGCAGAAAGGGACAGGGAACGGATACGCAGTATTTT CASRKGQGTDTQYF
TRBJ2-1 . TRBV9 TRBD2 TGTGCCAGCAGCGCCCACGCCAGCGGGGGGCCCAATGAGCAGTTCTTC CASSAHASGGPNEQFF
TRBJ1-1 . TRBV7-2 . TGTGCCAGCAGCTTACTCCCGGAGGGGCACACTGAAGCTTTCTTT CASSLLPEGHTEAFF
TRBJ2-7 . TRBV4-3 . TGCGCCAGCAGCCGGGAAGGACAGCAGACCTACGAGCAGTACTTC CASSREGQQTYEQYF
TRBJ1-1 . TRBV7-2 . TGTGCCAGCAGCTTAGAGGGCAGGGCGGTGGCTTTCTTT CASSLEGRAVAFF
TRBJ2-1 . TRBV7-2 TRBD2 TGTGCCAGCACTCTAGCGGGGGGGAACTACAATGAGCAGTTCTTC CASTLAGGNYNEQFF
TRBJ1-2 . TRBV7-9 TRBD1 TGTGCCAGCAGCCTACAGGGGCGAGGCTACACCTTC CASSLQGRGYTF
TRBJ2-5 . TRBV4-1 . TGCGCCAGCAGCAGTAGCGGTACCGGGGAGACCCAGTACTTC CASSSSGTGETQYF
TRBJ2-3 . TRBV7-9 . TGTGCCGGAACCGGGTACGATACGCAGTATTTT CAGTGYDTQYF
TRBJ2-5 once TRBV7-7 TRBD2 TGTGCTAGCAGCTTACTCGGAGCGGGAGGACAAGAGACCCAGTACTTC CASSLLGAGGQETQYF
TRBJ2-7 once TRBV6-5 TRBD1 TGTGCCAGCAGAGGGACAGTTTCCGAGCAGTACTTC CASRGTVSEQYF
TRBJ2-3 . TRBV10-3 . TGTGCCATCAGTAACCGGGACACGGACGCAGATACGCAGTATTTT CAISNRDTDADTQYF
TRBJ1-4 . TRBV3-1/TRBV3-2 . TGTGCCAGCAGCCTCGCCAGGGCGAGTGAAAAACTGTTTTTT CASSLARASEKLFF
TRBJ1-2 . TRBV4-3 . TGCGCCAGCAGCCAAGATCCCAGGTTCCCTGGCTACACCTTC CASSQDPRFPGYTF
TRBJ1-4 . TRBV5-1 . TGCGCCAGCAGCTCGGGGAACAGCGTCAGTGAAAAACTGTTTTTT CASSSGNSVSEKLFF
TRBJ2-4 . TRBV19 TRBD1 TGTGCCAGTAGTATGGGACAGGGTAGCAACATTCAGTACTTC CASSMGQGSNIQYF
TRBJ1-2 . TRBV19 . TGTGCCACCAAGTCGCTGGCAAGCTATGGCTACACCTTC CATKSLASYGYTF